A single sample is the source of the 27 T cell receptor beta chains below, sequenced in a study of graft-versus-host responses after intestinal transplantation. The antigens of these receptors remain unknown. Sequenced by immunoSEQ multiplex PCR; TCRdb stores in-frame clones only, minus some. This table has 84,000 or so clones, 80% to 95% appearing once. Material: unstimulated CD8+ T cells sorted from spleen or lymph node cells, obtained before transplant. These receptor sequences come from a human donor who was the organ donor for an intestinal transplant.

V usage is TRBV7-3 and J usage is TRBJ2-3; D is possibly TRBD2 (5 bases). V shed 11 bases and J shed 14 bases, with 20 bases lying between them. This CDR3 contains 11 residues. Germline CDR1 SGHTA, CDR2 FQGTGA. The CDR3 loop reads CAVFTGWGMYF. The CDR3 DNA reads as TGTGCCGTCTTTACGGGGTGGGGTATGTATTTT.

This clone has more than one count but fewer than ten. This rearrangement joins TRBV27 to TRBJ1-6; D gene uncertain. The germline V gene has CDR1 MNHEY and CDR2 SMNVEV (reference sequence). CDR3 length equals 15 residues. The ends were cut back, 5 bases at V and 8 bases at J, with 16 bases in the middle. The CDR3 here is CASSPLEGVDSPLHF. The CDR3, as DNA: TGTGCCAGCAGTCCCCTAGAAGGCGTGGATTCACCCCTCCACTTT.

The chain employs TRBV2 and TRBJ2-5; a possible D gene is TRBD2 (6 bases). Germline lookup yields CDR1 SNHLY and CDR2 FYNNEI. This CDR3 has 15 residues. V was shortened by 6 bases and J by 1 base, with 15 bases between the two germline ends. Written as DNA, the CDR3 is TGTGCCAGCAGAATGGGGACTGCGAGCCAAGAGACCCAGTACTTC. This codes for CASRMGTASQETQYF.

This clone was observed a single time. This chain uses TRBV27 with TRBJ1-5; unclear D gene. The CDR3 runs 14 residues. Germline V gene data show CDR1 as MNHEY and CDR2 as SMNVEV (reference sequence). The V end lost 2 bases, the J end lost 7 bases, and 12 bases lay between the germline ends. DNA of the CDR3: TGTGCCAGCAGTTTAGGGTCGGGGTTCCAGCCCCAGCATTTT. Encoded protein: CASSLGSGFQPQHF.

A single count supports this clone. CDR3 loop: CASSIGLAGANEQYF. The CDR3 DNA reads TGTGCCAGCAGTATAGGACTAGCGGGAGCTAACGAGCAGTACTTC. The chain links TRBV27 to TRBJ2-7, with TRBD2 matching over 13 bases. Trimming removed 5 bases from V and 5 bases from J; junction bases left unmatched: 6. The germline gives CDR1 MNHEY, CDR2 SMNVEV (reference sequence). The CDR3 is 15 amino acids.

The chain combines TRBV9 with TRBJ2-1, with 10 bases aligning to TRBD2. The CDR3 covers 15 residues. V was clipped by 3 bases and J by 10 bases; unmatched bases: 10. Germline CDR1 SGDLS, CDR2 YYNGEE. The CDR3 DNA reads as TGTGCCAGCAGCGGGGGACTAGCGCCCCGGAGGGAGCAGTTCTTC. Translated: CASSGGLAPRREQFF. Full variable domain (remainder filled in from reference TRBV9 and TRBJ2-1): DSGVTQTPKHLITATGQRVTLRCSPRSGDLSVYWYQQSLDQGLQFLIQYYNGEERAKGNILERFSAQQFPDLHSELNLSSLELGDSALYFCASSGGLAPRREQFFGPGTRLTVL.

The rearrangement joins TRBV11-2 to TRBJ2-5; D might be TRBD2 (6 bases). Trimming pared 3 bases from V and 9 bases from J, leaving 23 bases between. The germline V gene has CDR1 SGHAT and CDR2 FQNNGV. The CDR3 consists of 16 residues. The chain's CDR3 is CASSFPGPTPWEAQYF. DNA of the CDR3: TGTGCCAGCAGCTTCCCAGGACCAACCCCTTGGGAGGCCCAGTACTTC.

The chain recombines TRBV5-6 with TRBJ2-7; D perhaps matches TRBD2 (6 bases). V lost 3 bases, J lost 1 base, and 14 bases lay in between. The germline CDR1 and CDR2 sequences are SGHDT and YYEEEE. The CDR3 length is 15 residues. The CDR3 is CASSWDFGMSYEQYF. As DNA, the CDR3 is TGTGCCAGCAGCTGGGACTTCGGAATGTCCTACGAGCAGTACTTC. The full variable domain, its missing parts supplied by reference TRBV5-6 and TRBJ2-7, is DAGVTQSPTHLIKTRGQQVTLRCSPKSGHDTVSWYQQALGQGPQFIFQYYEEEERQRGNFPDRFSGHQFPNYSSELNVNALLLGDSALYLCASSWDFGMSYEQYFGPGTRLTVT.

J is TRBJ1-3 and V is TRBV28, with a weak D call TRBD1 (6 bases). Per germline, CDR1 MDHEN and CDR2 SYDVKM. This CDR3 spans 17 amino acids. Deletions cut 5 bases from V and 3 bases from J, with 20 bases between. The CDR3 sequence is CASSDPVQGLVGNTIYF. The DNA of the CDR3 is TGTGCCAGCAGTGATCCCGTCCAGGGGTTAGTTGGAAACACCATATATTTT.

V is TRBV7-8 and J is TRBJ2-3, with D perhaps TRBD2 (7 bases). There are 18 residues in the CDR3. The V and J ends lost 1 base and 2 bases respectively, with 19 bases between them. CDR1 SGHVS and CDR2 FQNEAQ come from the germline V gene. The CDR3: CASSLVLGGGGPTDTQYF. For the CDR3, the DNA is TGTGCCAGCAGCTTAGTTCTAGGAGGGGGGGGCCCCACAGATACGCAGTATTTT.

This rearrangement joins TRBV19 to TRBJ2-7; 9 nucleotides line up with TRBD1. Looked up from germline, CDR1 is LNHDA and CDR2 is SQIVND (reference sequence). J lost 3 bases, V lost 3 bases, and 6 bases had no gene match. CDR3 length: 15 amino acids. The CDR3: CASSIQGQGYYEQYF. In nucleotides, the CDR3 is TGTGCCAGTAGTATTCAGGGACAGGGATACTACGAGCAGTACTTC.

The chain joins TRBV27 to TRBJ1-1; tentative D call: TRBD1 (5 bases). V was pared by 2 bases and J by 5 bases, with 12 bases between. This CDR3 has 14 amino acids. Germline CDR1 MNHEY, CDR2 SMNVEV (reference sequence). CDR3 in amino acids: CASSLGRDRTEAFF. DNA of the CDR3: TGTGCCAGCAGTTTAGGGCGGGACCGGACTGAAGCTTTCTTT.

The rearrangement joins TRBV7-8 to TRBJ2-5; D is perhaps TRBD1 (5 bases). V dropped 1 base and J dropped 5 bases, with 11 bases sitting between them. The CDR3 has 14 amino acids. CDR1 is SGHVS and CDR2 is FQNEAQ in the germline V gene. Written as DNA, the CDR3 is TGTGCCAGCAGCTTAGGAGCAGGGATGGAGACCCAGTACTTC. Amino acid sequence: CASSLGAGMETQYF.

The V gene is TRBV28, the J gene TRBJ1-1; 7 positions match TRBD1. The junction had 3 bases not matched to a gene; V was cut back by 8 bases and J by 3 bases. The CDR3 spans 12 residues. The V gene's germline CDR1 is MDHEN and CDR2 SYDVKM. The CDR3 coding sequence is TGTGCCAGCGGCGACAGGGACACTGAAGCTTTCTTT. Translated: CASGDRDTEAFF. Full variable domain (outside the CDR3, taken from reference TRBV28 and TRBJ1-1): DVKVTQSSRYLVKRTGEKVFLECVQDMDHENMFWYRQDPGLGLRLIYFSYDVKMKEKGDIPEGYSVSREKKERFSLILESASTNQTSMYLCASGDRDTEAFFGQGTRLTVV.

V gene TRBV19 combines with J gene TRBJ2-5; possibly TRBD2 for D (7 bases). The J call is in doubt because the DNA end fits TRBJ2-7 better. The CDR3 contains 14 residues. Germline CDR1 LNHDA, CDR2 SQIVND (reference sequence). The CDR3 sequence is CASSGLGGTYEQYF. CDR3 bases: TGTGCCAGTAGTGGACTAGGGGGAACCTACGAGCAGTACTTC.

The chain carries TRBV7-9 and TRBJ2-7, with D tentatively TRBD1 (6 bases). Germline assignment: CDR1 SEHNR and CDR2 FQNEAQ (reference sequence). This CDR3 contains 12 residues. Trimming took off 3 bases at V and 4 bases at J, with 7 bases between the two ends. CDR3 nucleotides: TGTGCCAGCAGCTTCGACAGGTACGAGCAGTACTTC. This gives the protein CASSFDRYEQYF.

The chain combines TRBV9 with TRBJ2-3; 8 bases are a match to TRBD2. Per germline, CDR1 SGDLS and CDR2 YYNGEE. Trimming cost V 0 bases and J 4 bases; bases outside gene matches: 10. CDR3 size: 17 residues. This CDR3 is CASSVDGGGQAADTQYF. The DNA of the CDR3 is TGTGCCAGCAGCGTAGACGGGGGGGGGCAGGCCGCAGATACGCAGTATTTT.

The rearrangement joins TRBV7-9 to TRBJ2-1; 10 bases agree with TRBD2. Trimming at V came to 2 bases and at J to 5 bases, leaving 9 bases not matched to a gene. Germline CDR1 reads SEHNR; CDR2 reads FQNEAQ (reference sequence). The CDR3 sequence is 17 residues long. The DNA of the CDR3 is TGTGCCAGCAGCTTAAGGACTAGCGGAGACCTTGACAATGAGCAGTTCTTC. Protein sequence: CASSLRTSGDLDNEQFF.

The chain couples TRBV7-8 to TRBJ1-1; a possible D gene is TRBD1 (6 bases). This CDR3 spans 16 amino acids. Germline V gene data show CDR1 as SGHVS and CDR2 as FQNEAQ. The ends were cut back, 5 bases at V and 0 bases at J, with 16 bases in the middle. This chain's CDR3 is CASSQIPGTLNTEAFF. CDR3 DNA sequence: TGTGCCAGCAGCCAAATTCCCGGGACACTGAACACTGAAGCTTTCTTT.

V gene TRBV27 combines with J gene TRBJ2-2; TRBD2 matches 7 bases. This CDR3 is built from 16 residues. Germline V CDR1 and CDR2: MNHEY, SMNVEV (reference sequence). V shed 8 bases and J 4 bases; nucleotides not matched to a gene: 13. CDR3 in DNA: TGTGCCAGCGGAGCAGGCGGGAGCCTCAGCACCGGGGAGCTGTTTTTT. The encoded protein is CASGAGGSLSTGELFF.

This sequence joins TRBV7-2 and TRBJ1-5, with a tentative D call TRBD1 (5 bases). Trimming shortened V by 4 bases and J by 6 bases, and 10 bases separated the two germline ends. The CDR3 has 13 residues. Germline V gene data show CDR1 as SGHTA and CDR2 as FQGNSA. DNA for the CDR3: TGTGCCAGCAGCTCTGGGGGGAGTCAGCCCCAGCATTTT. Translated: CASSSGGSQPQHF.

The chain recombines TRBV25-1 with TRBJ2-1; TRBD2 is a possible D gene (5 bases). The germline CDR1 and CDR2 sequences are MGHDK and SYGVNS. The CDR3 is 16 amino acids. Trimming pared 1 base from V and 5 bases from J, leaving 15 bases between. DNA for the CDR3: TGTGCCAGCAGTGAATCCCCCCCGGGATCCGACAATGAGCAGTTCTTC. Protein sequence: CASSESPPGSDNEQFF. Supplemented by reference TRBV25-1 and TRBJ2-1, the full variable domain reads EADIYQTPRYLVIGTGKKITLECSQTMGHDKMYWYQQDPGMELHLIHYSYGVNSTEKGDLSSESTVSRIRTEHFPLTLESARPSHTSQYLCASSESPPGSDNEQFFGPGTRLTVL.

The chain carries TRBV5-8 and TRBJ2-2, with 9 positions matching TRBD2. This CDR3 contains 19 residues. V shed 6 bases and J 0 bases; nucleotides not matched to a gene: 15. Germline CDR1 SGHTS, CDR2 YDEGEE. The CDR3 here is CASTHKPTSGRTNTGELFF. The CDR3 DNA follows: TGTGCCAGCACCCACAAGCCGACTAGCGGACGAACGAACACCGGGGAGCTGTTTTTT.

This CDR3 reads CASDTTYNEQFF. In DNA, the CDR3 is TGTGCCTCCGACACGACCTACAATGAGCAGTTCTTC. The chain has TRBV6-5 and TRBJ2-1; D uncertain. The CDR3 has 12 amino acids. The V gene's germline CDR1 is MNHEY and CDR2 SVGAGI. V shed 11 bases and J shed 2 bases, with 10 bases lying between them.

V and J are TRBV27 and TRBJ1-5, with D perhaps matching TRBD1 (5 bases). V lost 3 bases and J lost 6, with 12 bases in between. Germline loops: CDR1 MNHEY, CDR2 SMNVEV (reference sequence). CDR3 length: 14 residues. In nucleotides, the CDR3 is TGTGCCAGCAGTTTTACAGGCGGATCTCAGCCCCAGCATTTT. Translation gives CASSFTGGSQPQHF.

The V and J genes are TRBV30 and TRBJ2-2; no clear D gene. This CDR3 is 14 amino acids long. The germline V and J ends were trimmed by 3 bases and 4 bases, with 12 bases remaining between them. CDR1 is GTSNPN, CDR2 SVGIG, per germline (reference sequence). The CDR3: CAWREHQVTGELFF. The CDR3 nucleotides read TGTGCCTGGAGGGAACACCAGGTCACCGGGGAGCTGTTTTTT.

The CDR3 bases are TGTGCCAGCAGCTTAGCACTAGCGGGGACCCACAATGAGCAGTTCTTC. Translated: CASSLALAGTHNEQFF. The chain carries TRBV7-2 and TRBJ2-1; 10 positions match TRBD2. Per the germline V gene, CDR1 is SGHTA and CDR2 is FQGNSA. Germline trimming cut 0 bases from V and 5 bases from J; bases unmatched to any gene: 4. CDR3 length: 16 amino acids.